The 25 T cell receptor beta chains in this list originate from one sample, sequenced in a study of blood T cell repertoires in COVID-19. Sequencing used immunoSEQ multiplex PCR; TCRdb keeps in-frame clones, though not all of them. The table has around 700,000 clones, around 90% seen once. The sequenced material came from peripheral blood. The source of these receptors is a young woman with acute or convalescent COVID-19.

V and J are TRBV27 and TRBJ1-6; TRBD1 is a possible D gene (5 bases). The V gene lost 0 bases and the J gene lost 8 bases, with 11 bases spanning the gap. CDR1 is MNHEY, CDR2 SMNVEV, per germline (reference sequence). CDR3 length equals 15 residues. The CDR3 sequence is CASSLSFTGDSPLHF. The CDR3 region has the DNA TGTGCCAGCAGTTTATCGTTCACGGGGGATTCACCCCTCCACTTT.

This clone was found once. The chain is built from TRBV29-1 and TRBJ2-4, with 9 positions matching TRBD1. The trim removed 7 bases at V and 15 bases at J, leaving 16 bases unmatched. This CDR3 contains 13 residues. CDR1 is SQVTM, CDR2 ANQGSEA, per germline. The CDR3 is CSGRTGAKCPRYF. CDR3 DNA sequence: TGCAGCGGGCGGACAGGGGCCAAGTGTCCCCGGTACTTC.

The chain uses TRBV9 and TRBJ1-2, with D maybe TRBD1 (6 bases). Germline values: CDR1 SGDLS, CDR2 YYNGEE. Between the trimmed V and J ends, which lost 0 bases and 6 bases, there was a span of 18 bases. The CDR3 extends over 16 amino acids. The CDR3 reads CASSVGGQRRSNGYTF. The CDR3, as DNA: TGTGCCAGCAGCGTAGGTGGACAGAGAAGATCGAATGGCTACACCTTC.

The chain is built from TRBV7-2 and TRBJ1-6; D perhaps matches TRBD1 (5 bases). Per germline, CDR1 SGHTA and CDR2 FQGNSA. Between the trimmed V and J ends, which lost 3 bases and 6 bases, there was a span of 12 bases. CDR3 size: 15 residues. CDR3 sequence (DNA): TGTGCCAGCAGCTTTGAAGACAGACCTAATTCACCCCTCCACTTT. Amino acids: CASSFEDRPNSPLHF.

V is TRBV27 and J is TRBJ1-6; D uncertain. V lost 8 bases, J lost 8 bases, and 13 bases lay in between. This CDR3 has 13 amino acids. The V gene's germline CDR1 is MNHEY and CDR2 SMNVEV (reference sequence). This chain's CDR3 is CASWKTPYSPLHF. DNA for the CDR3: TGTGCCAGCTGGAAGACACCGTATTCACCCCTCCACTTT.

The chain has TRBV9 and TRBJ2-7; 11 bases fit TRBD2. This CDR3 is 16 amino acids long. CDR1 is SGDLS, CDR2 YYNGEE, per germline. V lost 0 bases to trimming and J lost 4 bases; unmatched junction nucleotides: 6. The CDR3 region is CASSVGPSGGSYEQYF. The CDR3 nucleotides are TGTGCCAGCAGCGTAGGGCCTAGCGGGGGGAGTTACGAGCAGTACTTC.

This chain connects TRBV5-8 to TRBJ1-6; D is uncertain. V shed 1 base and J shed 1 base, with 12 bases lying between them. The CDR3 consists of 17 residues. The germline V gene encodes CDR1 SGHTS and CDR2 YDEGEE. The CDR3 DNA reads TGTGCCAGCAGCTTGTACAAAGCGGAATCCTATAATTCACCCCTCCACTTT. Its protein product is CASSLYKAESYNSPLHF.

CDR3 loop: CASSLGAGDQPQHF. Written as DNA, the CDR3 is TGTGCCAGCAGTTTAGGGGCAGGGGATCAGCCCCAGCATTTT. The genes are TRBV27 and TRBJ1-5; the D gene is possibly TRBD1 (6 bases). Germline V gene data show CDR1 as MNHEY and CDR2 as SMNVEV (reference sequence). Trimming left V 2 bases short and J 5 bases short, with 10 bases between. This CDR3 has 14 residues.

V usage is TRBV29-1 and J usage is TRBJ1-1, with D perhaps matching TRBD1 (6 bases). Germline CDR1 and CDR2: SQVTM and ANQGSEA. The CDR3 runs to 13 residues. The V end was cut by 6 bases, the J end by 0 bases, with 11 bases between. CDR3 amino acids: CSVGQRMNTEAFF. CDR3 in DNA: TGCAGCGTAGGACAGAGAATGAACACTGAAGCTTTCTTT.

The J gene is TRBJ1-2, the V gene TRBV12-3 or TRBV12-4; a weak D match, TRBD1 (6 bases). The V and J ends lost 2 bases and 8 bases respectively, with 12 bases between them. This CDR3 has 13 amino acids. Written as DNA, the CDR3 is TGTGCCAGCAGTTTATCAGGGGCAGGCGGCTACACCTTC. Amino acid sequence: CASSLSGAGGYTF.

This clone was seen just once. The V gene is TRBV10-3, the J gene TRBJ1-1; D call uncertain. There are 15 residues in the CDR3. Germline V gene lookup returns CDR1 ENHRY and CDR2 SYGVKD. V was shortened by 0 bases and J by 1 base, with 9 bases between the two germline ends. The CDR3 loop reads CAISESGEGNTEAFF. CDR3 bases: TGTGCCATCAGTGAGTCGGGAGAGGGGAACACTGAAGCTTTCTTT.

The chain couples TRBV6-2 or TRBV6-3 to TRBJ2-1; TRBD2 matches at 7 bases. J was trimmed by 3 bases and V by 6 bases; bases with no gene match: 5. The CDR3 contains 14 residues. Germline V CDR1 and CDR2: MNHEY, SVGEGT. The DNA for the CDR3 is TGTGCCAGCAGCCTTTCGGGGGGCTACAATGAGCAGTTCTTC. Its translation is CASSLSGGYNEQFF.

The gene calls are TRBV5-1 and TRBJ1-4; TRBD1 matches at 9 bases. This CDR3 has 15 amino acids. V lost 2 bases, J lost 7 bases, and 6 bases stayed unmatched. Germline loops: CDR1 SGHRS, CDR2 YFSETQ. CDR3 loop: CASSFWGQGPEKLFF. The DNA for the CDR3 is TGCGCCAGCAGCTTTTGGGGACAGGGCCCTGAAAAACTGTTTTTT.

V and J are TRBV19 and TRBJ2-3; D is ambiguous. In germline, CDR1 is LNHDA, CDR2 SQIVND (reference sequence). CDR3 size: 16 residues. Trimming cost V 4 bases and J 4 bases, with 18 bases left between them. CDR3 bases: TGTGCCAGTAGTAGAGCCGTAGAGCCCTCGGCAGATACGCAGTATTTT. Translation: CASSRAVEPSADTQYF. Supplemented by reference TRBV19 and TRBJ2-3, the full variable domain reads DGGITQSPKYLFRKEGQNVTLSCEQNLNHDAMYWYRQDPGQGLRLIYYSQIVNDFQKGDIAEGYSVSREKKESFPLTVTSAQKNPTAFYLCASSRAVEPSADTQYFGPGTRLTVL.

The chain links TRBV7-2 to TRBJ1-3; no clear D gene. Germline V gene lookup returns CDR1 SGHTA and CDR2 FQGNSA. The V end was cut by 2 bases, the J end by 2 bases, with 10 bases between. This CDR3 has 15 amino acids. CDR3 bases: TGTGCCAGCAGCTTATGGCTGCCCGCTGGAAACACCATATATTTT. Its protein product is CASSLWLPAGNTIYF.

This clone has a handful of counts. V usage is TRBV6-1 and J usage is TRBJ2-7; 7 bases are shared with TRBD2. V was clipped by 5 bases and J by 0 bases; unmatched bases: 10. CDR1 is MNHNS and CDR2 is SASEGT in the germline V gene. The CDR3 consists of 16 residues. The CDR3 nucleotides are TGTGCCAGCAGTCAAGGGTTTAGGGACTACTCCTACGAGCAGTACTTC. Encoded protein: CASSQGFRDYSYEQYF.

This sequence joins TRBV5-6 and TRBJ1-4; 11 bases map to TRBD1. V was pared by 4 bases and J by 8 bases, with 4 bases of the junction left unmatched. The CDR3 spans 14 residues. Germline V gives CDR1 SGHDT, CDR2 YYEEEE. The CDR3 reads CASSPDRGREKLFF. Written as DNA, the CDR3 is TGTGCCAGCAGCCCGGACAGGGGGCGAGAAAAACTGTTTTTT. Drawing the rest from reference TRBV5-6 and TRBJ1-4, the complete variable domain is DAGVTQSPTHLIKTRGQQVTLRCSPKSGHDTVSWYQQALGQGPQFIFQYYEEEERQRGNFPDRFSGHQFPNYSSELNVNALLLGDSALYLCASSPDRGREKLFFGSGTQLSVL.

CDR3 sequence reads: CASTGQGNTGELFF. In DNA form, the CDR3 reads TGTGCCAGCACGGGACAGGGTAACACCGGGGAGCTGTTTTTT. The chain employs TRBV13 and TRBJ2-2; TRBD1 aligns across 9 bases. The V segment lost 7 bases and the J segment 2 bases; nucleotides outside the gene matches: 2. Germline loops: CDR1 PRHDT, CDR2 FYEKMQ (reference sequence). This CDR3 is 14 amino acids long.

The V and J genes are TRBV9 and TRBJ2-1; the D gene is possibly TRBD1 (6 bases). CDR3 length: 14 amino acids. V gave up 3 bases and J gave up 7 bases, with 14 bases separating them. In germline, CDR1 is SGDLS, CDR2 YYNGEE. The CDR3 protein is CASSADRGWNEQFF. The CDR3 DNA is TGTGCCAGCAGCGCGGACAGAGGATGGAATGAGCAGTTCTTC. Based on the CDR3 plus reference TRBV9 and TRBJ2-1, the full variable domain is DSGVTQTPKHLITATGQRVTLRCSPRSGDLSVYWYQQSLDQGLQFLIQYYNGEERAKGNILERFSAQQFPDLHSELNLSSLELGDSALYFCASSADRGWNEQFFGPGTRLTVL.

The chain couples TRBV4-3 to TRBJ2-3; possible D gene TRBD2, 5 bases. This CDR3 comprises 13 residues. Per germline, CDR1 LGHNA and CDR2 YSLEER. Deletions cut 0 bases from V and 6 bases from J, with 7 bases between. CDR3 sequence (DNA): TGCGCCAGCAGCCAAGAACTAGTCGATACGCAGTATTTT. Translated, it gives CASSQELVDTQYF.

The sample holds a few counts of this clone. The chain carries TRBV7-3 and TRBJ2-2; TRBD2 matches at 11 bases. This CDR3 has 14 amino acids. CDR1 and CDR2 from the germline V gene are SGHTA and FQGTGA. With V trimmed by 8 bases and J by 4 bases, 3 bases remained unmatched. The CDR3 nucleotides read TGTGCCAGCGGTAGCGGGGGGGTCACCGGGGAGCTGTTTTTT. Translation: CASGSGGVTGELFF.

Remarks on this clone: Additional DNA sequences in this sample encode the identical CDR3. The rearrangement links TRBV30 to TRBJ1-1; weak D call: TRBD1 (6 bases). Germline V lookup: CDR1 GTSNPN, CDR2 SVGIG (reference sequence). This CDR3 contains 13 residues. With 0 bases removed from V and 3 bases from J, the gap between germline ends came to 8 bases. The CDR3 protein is CAWSVGAYTEAFF. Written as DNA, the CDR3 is TGTGCCTGGAGTGTGGGGGCGTACACTGAAGCTTTCTTT.

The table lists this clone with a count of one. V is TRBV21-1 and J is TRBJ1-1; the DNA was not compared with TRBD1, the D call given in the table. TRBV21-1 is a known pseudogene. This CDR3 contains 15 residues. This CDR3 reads CASSSKGQQNTEAFF. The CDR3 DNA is TGTGCCAGCAGCAGTAAGGGACAGCAGAACACTGAAGCTTTCTTT.

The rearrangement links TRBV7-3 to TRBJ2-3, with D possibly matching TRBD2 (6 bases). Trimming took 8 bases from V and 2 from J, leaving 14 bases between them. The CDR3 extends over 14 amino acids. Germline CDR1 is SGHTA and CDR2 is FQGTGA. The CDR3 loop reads CASSPGLYTDTQYF. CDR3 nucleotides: TGTGCCAGCTCACCGGGACTTTACACAGATACGCAGTATTTT.

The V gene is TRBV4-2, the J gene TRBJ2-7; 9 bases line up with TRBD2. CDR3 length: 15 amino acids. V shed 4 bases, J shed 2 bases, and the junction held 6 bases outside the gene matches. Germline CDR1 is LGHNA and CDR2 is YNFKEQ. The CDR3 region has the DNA TGTGCCAGCAGCCTTACTAGCGGGCCTACCTACGAGCAGTACTTC. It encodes CASSLTSGPTYEQYF.